This T cell receptor (beta chain) was sequenced for a study of blood T cells in healthy people across ages. Germline V gene sequence: CDR1 SGHDT, CDR2 YYEEEE. The V and J ends lost 2 bases and 12 bases, in that order; junction bases with no gene match: 9. This CDR3 region has 15 residues. Together with a sample-barcoded 5' primer, a J-beta primer mix was included in a second PCR lasting about 6 to 11 cycles. TCRdb used MiXCR to reprocess the 5' RACE reads, holding one entry per CDR3 protein. The sample comprises more than 1 million distinct CDR3 sequences, 40% to 55% of which are singletons, and approximately 17% rests with the top ten.

The chain uses TRBV5-6 and TRBJ2-1, with 12 bases aligning to TRBD2. What was sequenced was blood. The sequence derives from a woman aged 55-70 years in good health. CDR3 nucleotides: TGTGCCAGCAGCTTCGGACTAGCGGGAAGCGATGGGCAGTTCTTC. Residues: CASSFGLAGSDGQFF.